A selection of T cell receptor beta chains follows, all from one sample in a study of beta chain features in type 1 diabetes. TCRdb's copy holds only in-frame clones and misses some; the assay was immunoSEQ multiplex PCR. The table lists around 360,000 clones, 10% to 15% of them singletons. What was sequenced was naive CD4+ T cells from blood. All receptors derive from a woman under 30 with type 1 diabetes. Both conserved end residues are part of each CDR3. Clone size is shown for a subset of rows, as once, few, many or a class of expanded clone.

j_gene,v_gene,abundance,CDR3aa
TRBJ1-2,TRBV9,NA,CASSVQDRGDYGYTF
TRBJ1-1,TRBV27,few,CASISTGMNTEAFF
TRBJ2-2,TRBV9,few,CASSVDLAGADTGELFF
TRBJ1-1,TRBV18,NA,CASSPGGSGTIF
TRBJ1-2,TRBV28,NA,CASSLGTDYRYTF
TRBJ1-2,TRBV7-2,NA,CASSLDRDGYGYTF
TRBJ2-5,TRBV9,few,CASSVQTSGGQETQYF
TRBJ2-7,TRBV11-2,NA,CASSLDQGDGSYEQYF
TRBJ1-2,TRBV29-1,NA,CSVGGPHRGRGGYTF
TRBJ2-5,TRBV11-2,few,CASSSDSQETQYF
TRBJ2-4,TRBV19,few,CASSIVKNIQYF
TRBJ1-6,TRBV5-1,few,CASSLDREDSPLHF
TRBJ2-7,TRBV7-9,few,CASSLDRVRYEQYF
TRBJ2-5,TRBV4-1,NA,CASSHAGLAETQYF
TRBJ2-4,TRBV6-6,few,CASSYSTGANIQYF
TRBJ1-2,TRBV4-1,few,CASSQDYGLYGYTF